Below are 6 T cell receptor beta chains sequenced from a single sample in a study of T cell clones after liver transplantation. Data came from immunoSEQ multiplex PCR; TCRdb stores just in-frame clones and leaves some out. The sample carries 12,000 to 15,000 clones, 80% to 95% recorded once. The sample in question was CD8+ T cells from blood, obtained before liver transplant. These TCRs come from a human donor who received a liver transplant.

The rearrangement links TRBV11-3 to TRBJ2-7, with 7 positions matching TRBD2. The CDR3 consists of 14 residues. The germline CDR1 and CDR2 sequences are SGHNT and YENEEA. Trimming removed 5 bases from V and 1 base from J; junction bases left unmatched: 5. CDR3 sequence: CASSPPSGSYEQYF. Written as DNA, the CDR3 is TGTGCCAGCAGCCCGCCTAGCGGATCCTACGAGCAGTACTTC.

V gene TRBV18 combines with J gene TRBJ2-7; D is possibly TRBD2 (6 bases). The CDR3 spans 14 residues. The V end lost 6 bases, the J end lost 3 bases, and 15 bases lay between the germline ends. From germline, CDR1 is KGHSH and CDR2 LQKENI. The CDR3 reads CASSPGLGGYEQYF. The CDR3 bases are TGTGCCAGCTCGCCCGGCTTGGGGGGCTACGAGCAGTACTTC.

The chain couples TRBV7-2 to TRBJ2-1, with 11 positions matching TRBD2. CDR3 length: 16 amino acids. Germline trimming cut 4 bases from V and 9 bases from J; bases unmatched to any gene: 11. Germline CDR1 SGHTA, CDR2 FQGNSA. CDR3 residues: CASSYHRIAGGGEQFF. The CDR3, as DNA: TGTGCCAGCAGCTACCATAGGATAGCGGGAGGGGGTGAGCAGTTCTTC.

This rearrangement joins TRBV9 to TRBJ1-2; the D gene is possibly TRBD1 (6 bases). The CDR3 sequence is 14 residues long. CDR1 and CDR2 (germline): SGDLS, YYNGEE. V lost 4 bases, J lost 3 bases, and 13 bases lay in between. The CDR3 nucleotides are TGTGCCAGCAGCCCCCGGGACACCTACTATGGCTACACCTTC. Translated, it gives CASSPRDTYYGYTF. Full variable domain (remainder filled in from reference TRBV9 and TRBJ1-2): DSGVTQTPKHLITATGQRVTLRCSPRSGDLSVYWYQQSLDQGLQFLIQYYNGEERAKGNILERFSAQQFPDLHSELNLSSLELGDSALYFCASSPRDTYYGYTFGSGTRLTVV.

Written as DNA, the CDR3 is TGTGCCAGCAGCTCCAGACTAGCGGGAGGATCCGAGCAGTACTTC. Amino acids: CASSSRLAGGSEQYF. This chain uses TRBV7-9 with TRBJ2-7; 13 nucleotides match TRBD2. The CDR3 runs 15 residues. Germline V gene sequence: CDR1 SEHNR, CDR2 FQNEAQ (reference sequence). V lost 4 bases to trimming and J lost 6 bases; unmatched junction nucleotides: 6.

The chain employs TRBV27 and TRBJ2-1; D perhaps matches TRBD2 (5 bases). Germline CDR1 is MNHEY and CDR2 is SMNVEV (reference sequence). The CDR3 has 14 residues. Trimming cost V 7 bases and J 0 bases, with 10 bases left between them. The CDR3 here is CASTYDYSYNEQFF. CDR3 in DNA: TGTGCCAGCACCTACGACTACTCCTACAATGAGCAGTTCTTC.